A selection of T cell receptor beta chains follows, all from one sample in a study of OX40 agonist ivuxolimab in advanced cancers. Produced via immunoSEQ multiplex PCR; TCRdb's table is partial and in-frame only. The table shows tens of thousands of clones, with approximately 86% occurring only once. The specimen comprised CD4+ or CD8+ T cells sorted from blood, sampled in a trial of the OX40 agonist ivuxolimab. Receptors originate from an adult with an advanced solid tumor such as melanoma, head and neck, liver or kidney cancer. The CDR3 runs from the conserved cysteine through the conserved F or W. D genes are given only for firm matches. Clone size appears in some rows only: once, few, many, or a class for an expanded clone.

CASSYFATGERELFF	TGTGCCAGCAGTTACTTCGCAACAGGGGAGAGGGAGCTGTTTTTT	TRBD1	TRBV6-5	TRBJ2-2	.
CASSLANEQFF	TGTGCCAGCAGCTTGGCCAATGAGCAGTTCTTC	.	TRBV5-6	TRBJ2-1	.
CASKEAGAYKNIQYF	TGTGCCAGCAAGGAGGCGGGGGCCTACAAAAACATTCAGTACTTC	.	TRBV27	TRBJ2-4	.
CASSFRTGLVEQYF	TGCGCCAGCAGCTTCAGGACGGGCCTTGTAGAGCAGTACTTC	.	TRBV5-1	TRBJ2-7	.
CASSYVNEQFF	TGTGCCAGCAGTTACGTCAATGAGCAGTTCTTC	.	TRBV27	TRBJ2-1	.
CASSQEGQGVPHEQFF	TGCGCCAGCAGCCAAGAAGGGCAGGGGGTCCCCCATGAGCAGTTCTTC	TRBD1	TRBV4-1	TRBJ2-1	once
CASSYSCLTQSRANVLTF	TGTGCCAGCAGTTACAGTTGCTTGACACAAAGTCGGGCCAACGTCCTGACTTTC	.	TRBV28	TRBJ2-6	.
CASSPLGFGTGDQETQYF	TGTGCCAGCAGCCCCCTCGGTTTCGGGACAGGGGACCAAGAGACCCAGTACTTC	TRBD1	TRBV7-2	TRBJ2-5	.
CASSVGQGHGYTF	TGTGCCAGCAGCGTAGGACAGGGACATGGCTACACCTTC	TRBD1	TRBV9	TRBJ1-2	.
CASSPRTQTSYGYTF	TGTGCCAGCAGCCCACGGACACAAACCAGCTATGGCTACACCTTC	.	TRBV7-8	TRBJ1-2	once
CASSYGTGNHEQYF	TGTGCCAGCAGTTACGGGACAGGGAACCACGAGCAGTACTTC	TRBD1	TRBV6-5	TRBJ2-7	.
CASSYFVWGEQFF	TGTGCCAGCAGTTACTTTGTGTGGGGTGAGCAGTTCTTC	.	TRBV6-5	TRBJ2-1	.
CASSRTDRGPYEQYF	TGTGCCAGCAGCCGAACCGACAGGGGACCCTACGAGCAGTACTTC	TRBD1	TRBV9	TRBJ2-7	.
CSVERGGGGYTF	TGCAGCGTTGAGAGGGGGGGAGGGGGCTACACCTTC	.	TRBV29-1	TRBJ1-2	.
CASRETVGYTEAFF	TGTGCCAGCAGAGAGACAGTGGGCTACACTGAAGCTTTCTTT	.	TRBV6-4	TRBJ1-1	.
CASSIGTGLSYEQYF	TGTGCCAGTAGTATAGGCACAGGGTTAAGCTACGAGCAGTACTTC	.	TRBV19	TRBJ2-7	.
CASSVGAASTDTQYF	TGTGCCAGCAGCGTTGGGGCGGCAAGCACAGATACGCAGTATTTT	.	TRBV16	TRBJ2-3	once
CASSQSSGGANQPQHF	TGCGCCAGCAGTCAATCTTCGGGCGGGGCCAATCAGCCCCAGCATTTT	.	TRBV23-1	TRBJ1-5	.
CASSRTGGSVNTEAFF	TGTGCCAGCAGTCGGACAGGGGGCTCTGTGAACACTGAAGCTTTCTTT	TRBD1	TRBV9	TRBJ1-1	.
CASSVPTGTEAFF	TGTGCCAGCAGTGTGCCAACGGGCACTGAAGCTTTCTTT	.	TRBV25-1	TRBJ1-1	.
CASSFLHYSYNEQFF	TGCGCCAGCAGCTTCTTGCACTATTCCTACAATGAGCAGTTCTTC	.	TRBV5-1	TRBJ2-1	.
CASSQGTDPLYEQYF	TGCGCCAGCAGCCAAGGGACTGATCCCTTATACGAGCAGTACTTC	.	TRBV4-1	TRBJ2-7	once
CASTRQGARTEAFF	TGTGCCAGTACCCGGCAAGGGGCGAGGACTGAAGCTTTCTTT	.	TRBV19	TRBJ1-1	.
CASSEDRGLGETQYF	TGTGCCAGCAGTGAGGACAGGGGGCTAGGAGAGACCCAGTACTTC	TRBD1	TRBV6-1	TRBJ2-5	.
CASSQGGNANEKLFF	TGCGCCAGCAGCCAAGGGGGAAACGCGAATGAAAAACTGTTTTTT	.	TRBV4-1	TRBJ1-4	.
CASSYSPLYTEAFF	TGTGCCAGCAGTTACTCTCCCCTTTACACTGAAGCTTTCTTT	.	TRBV6-5	TRBJ1-1	once
CASSPPGTETFYEQYF	TGTGCCAGCAGCCCCCCCGGGACAGAGACTTTCTACGAGCAGTACTTC	TRBD1	TRBV9	TRBJ2-7	.
CASTEGSDEKLFF	TGTGCCAGCACGGAGGGTAGCGATGAAAAACTGTTTTTT	.	TRBV7-9	TRBJ1-4	.
CASSSLRGVGETQYF	TGTGCCAGCAGCTCGCTCAGGGGGGTCGGGGAGACCCAGTACTTC	.	TRBV7-9	TRBJ2-5	.
CASSSSPVGGPYEQYF	TGTGCCAGCAGTTCCTCTCCTGTGGGGGGCCCCTACGAGCAGTACTTC	.	TRBV27	TRBJ2-7	.
CASSPGTSHNEQFF	TGTGCCAGCAGTCCCGGGACTAGCCACAATGAGCAGTTCTTC	TRBD2	TRBV9	TRBJ2-1	.
CASSRDGGIYEQYF	TGTGCCAGCAGCCGGGACGGGGGGATCTACGAGCAGTACTTC	TRBD2	TRBV7-9	TRBJ2-7	.
CASSLLPPRDRVQSYYTF	TGCGCCAGCAGCCTCCTCCCTCCCCGCGACAGGGTTCAGTCTTACTACACCTTC	TRBD1	TRBV5-1	TRBJ1-2	medium-sized
CASSGRGPYEQYF	TGTGCCAGCAGTGGTAGGGGGCCCTACGAGCAGTACTTC	TRBD1	TRBV6-6	TRBJ2-7	few
CASSEGQGGGTEAFF	TGTGCCAGCAGTGAAGGACAGGGGGGAGGGACTGAAGCTTTCTTT	TRBD1	TRBV6-1	TRBJ1-1	few
CASSQGGRSNQPQHF	TGTGCCAGCAGCCAAGGGGGTAGGAGCAATCAGCCCCAGCATTTT	.	TRBV7-3	TRBJ1-5	few
CASSSRTVSYNEQFF	TGTGCCAGCAGTTCCCGGACGGTCTCCTACAATGAGCAGTTCTTC	.	TRBV27	TRBJ2-1	once
CASRLAGSYGYTF	TGTGCCAGCAGATTGGCGGGATCCTATGGCTACACCTTC	.	TRBV27	TRBJ1-2	.
CATSREWGGTDTQYF	TGTGCCACCAGCAGAGAGTGGGGGGGCACAGATACGCAGTATTTT	.	TRBV15	TRBJ2-3	.
CASSFRAGTGANVLTF	TGTGCCAGCAGCTTCCGTGCGGGGACCGGGGCCAACGTCCTGACTTTC	.	TRBV7-8	TRBJ2-6	.
CSVEDPLNTEAFF	TGCAGCGTTGAAGATCCCCTGAACACTGAAGCTTTCTTT	.	TRBV29-1	TRBJ1-1	once
CASSRSPGTRGTEAFF	TGCGCCAGCAGCCGTTCCCCCGGAACTAGAGGCACTGAAGCTTTCTTT	.	TRBV4-3	TRBJ1-1	.
CASSDSTSGGPTDTQYF	TGTGCCAGCAGTGACTCCACTAGTGGGGGTCCCACAGATACGCAGTATTTT	.	TRBV6-4	TRBJ2-3	.
CASSELGGPYGYTF	TGCGCCAGCAGTGAGCTGGGCGGGCCATATGGCTACACCTTC	.	TRBV10-2	TRBJ1-2	.
CASSLAMTGWGIQYF	TGTGCCAGCAGCTTAGCGATGACAGGGTGGGGCATTCAGTACTTC	TRBD1	TRBV7-9	TRBJ2-4	.
CASSEKGEWQPQHF	TGTGCCAGCAGTGAAAAGGGGGAATGGCAGCCCCAGCATTTT	.	TRBV6-1	TRBJ1-5	medium-sized
CASSPDGTFGNTIYF	TGTGCCAGTAGTCCAGACGGGACTTTTGGAAACACCATATATTTT	.	TRBV19	TRBJ1-3	.
CASSVDRGTGELFF	TGTGCCAGCAGCGTAGATAGGGGTACCGGGGAGCTGTTTTTT	.	TRBV9	TRBJ2-2	.
CASSLEGTEQYF	TGTGCCAGCAGCTTAGAAGGGACCGAGCAGTACTTC	.	TRBV7-2	TRBJ2-7	.